This TCR beta chain stems from a study of shared clonotypes between healthy human individuals. Study-level points and caveats: Clonotypes shared by all four sorted-subset donors had higher generation probabilities than non-shared clonotypes. An anticipated effect of sequencing depth on clonotype sharing among donors was recognized.

Of note for this clone: Its specificity is not known.

Several immunoSEQ 96-well plates shared each subset's DNA, each plate a replicate. Using approximately 200 ng DNA, about 30,000 T cell genomes, the sorted-subset replicate PCRs were run. Clones were read by immunoSEQ multiplex PCR, and TCRdb kept only the in-frame ones, dropping some. The repertoire holds some 2,500,000 clones, with 80% to 95% as singletons. The CDR3 is made up of 18 amino acids. CDR1 is SGHTA and CDR2 is FQGNSA in the germline V gene. Deletions cut 5 bases from V and 0 bases from J, with 17 bases between. The rearrangement joins TRBV7-2 to TRBJ2-6; tentatively, D is TRBD1 or TRBD2 (5 bases each). Material: naive CD4+ T cells from PBMCs. Noted subset: CD45RA+ positively selected. The origin of this receptor is a man between 18 and 29 years old in good health. Some clones in this sample may be carry-over from other donors' samples. The CDR3 nucleotides are TGTGCCAGCAGCCCCAGGGACGGGGTAGGCTCTGGGGCCAACGTCCTGACTTTC. Its protein is CASSPRDGVGSGANVLTF.